This TCR beta chain appears in the sequencing data of a study of T cells in Graves' hyperthyroidism and ophthalmopathy. Ophthalmopathy in the patients scored at least 3 on Clinical Activity Score and at least 4 on NOSPECS grade, lasting under 3 months. Researchers amplified the TCR beta CDR3 regions from RNA transcripts. Initially, a first-round RT-PCR of the TCR CDR3 employed the HTBI primer set. A single record per CDR3 protein comes from TCRdb applying MiXCR to the multiplex PCR reads. The sample carries 620,000 or so distinct CDR3 sequences, around 13% recorded once. CDR3 length: 17 residues. V lost 3 bases to trimming and J lost 0 bases, with 17 bases between them. Germline V gene sequence: CDR1 KGHSH, CDR2 LQKENI. This clonotype was counted many times. What it recognizes is unknown. Notes on the study in general: It was a median approximately 6.9 months before onset that the model predicted ophthalmopathy.

This receptor was taken from a woman between 45 and 60 years old with Graves' ophthalmopathy. This chain uses TRBV18 with TRBJ1-2; tentatively, D is TRBD1 (6 bases). The sample comprised blood. CDR3 bases: TGTGCCAGCTCACCCCTGGAAGGGGGTGGCCCTAACTATGGCTACACCTTC. Its protein is CASSPLEGGGPNYGYTF.